This T cell receptor (beta chain) was documented in a study of blood T cell repertoires in COVID-19. Sequenced by immunoSEQ multiplex PCR; TCRdb stores in-frame clones only, minus some. The table has around 61,000 clones, more than 75% seen once. Sequencing was done on a sample of peripheral blood. This TCR was sampled from a man aged 45-60 years with active COVID-19.

The chain's CDR3 is CASSLVLGGWGNSPLHF. CDR3 nucleotides: TGTGCCAGCAGCTTGGTTTTAGGGGGCTGGGGTAATTCACCCCTCCACTTT. The rearrangement links TRBV5-5 to TRBJ1-6, with TRBD1 identical over 7 bases. This CDR3 has 17 residues. V shed 0 bases, J shed 6 bases, and the junction held 9 bases outside the gene matches. Germline V CDR1 and CDR2: SGHKS, YYEKEE (reference sequence).